The present entry profiles one T cell receptor beta chain with its context. As yet, its antigen is unknown. The CDR3 is 15 amino acids. Trimming took 1 base from V and 3 from J, leaving 9 bases between them. CDR1 is MGHRA and CDR2 is YSYEKL in the germline V gene. The source of the sample is a study of T cell responses to AZD1222 COVID-19 vaccine. Study details: Whether given at about 4 or about 12 weeks, second doses were pooled. Regarding the study as a whole: Every sample of the repertoires postdated the peak T cell response. Just 5 to 7 AZD1222 recipients were seropositive at baseline. Reportedly, close to half of spike-specific TCRs are directed against unmutated variant regions.

Generated by immunoSEQ multiplex PCR, the TCRdb table keeps only in-frame clones and is missing some. Of fewer than 90,000 clones listed, about 88% are singletons. V usage is TRBV4-1 and J usage is TRBJ2-2; D is ambiguous. The TCR was taken from an adult in good health. This specimen consisted of peripheral blood, obtained on day 0 of AZD1222 vaccination. CDR3 in DNA: TGCGCCAGCAGCCAAGTACTCCGAGACACCGGGGAGCTGTTTTTT. Translation: CASSQVLRDTGELFF.